These 31 T cell receptor beta chains were sequenced from one sample in a study of cytomegalovirus exposure and HLA in healthy donors. PCR used 60 Vbeta primers and 13 Jbeta primers. Profiling relied on immunoSEQ multiplex PCR, and the TCRdb table lists in-frame clones only, not all of them. The sample records 130,000 or so clones, roughly 88% being singletons. The sample comprised PBMCs. Source of these receptors: a woman aged 18-29 years in good health and CMV-seropositive.

The CDR3 DNA reads as TGCGCCAGCAGCTTGACGGGGGGACAAGAGACCCAGTACTTC. It is translated as CASSLTGGQETQYF. The rearrangement uses TRBV5-1 and TRBJ2-5; 7 bases are shared with TRBD2. The length of the CDR3 is 14 residues. V shed 1 base and J 2 bases; nucleotides not matched to a gene: 2. Germline CDR1 is SGHRS and CDR2 is YFSETQ.

This chain connects TRBV19 to TRBJ1-1, with D possibly matching TRBD1 (6 bases). CDR1 LNHDA and CDR2 SQIVND come from the germline V gene (reference sequence). The CDR3 has 17 amino acids. Deletions cut 1 base from V and 4 bases from J, with 19 bases between. This CDR3 reads CASSIARSDRDTTEAFF. The CDR3 nucleotides read TGTGCCAGTAGTATAGCCAGGTCTGACCGGGACACCACTGAAGCTTTCTTT. Full variable domain (outside the CDR3, taken from reference TRBV19 and TRBJ1-1): DGGITQSPKYLFRKEGQNVTLSCEQNLNHDAMYWYRQDPGQGLRLIYYSQIVNDFQKGDIAEGYSVSREKKESFPLTVTSAQKNPTAFYLCASSIARSDRDTTEAFFGQGTRLTVV.

The V and J genes are TRBV2 and TRBJ1-4; D remains unclear. Per the germline V gene, CDR1 is SNHLY and CDR2 is FYNNEI. V was pared by 3 bases and J by 5 bases, with 7 bases between. This CDR3 has 13 residues. This CDR3 is CASSDRVNEKLFF. The CDR3 nucleotides read TGTGCCAGCAGTGACCGAGTAAATGAAAAACTGTTTTTT.

Only a few counts were recorded for this clone. The chain combines TRBV7-8 with TRBJ2-2; TRBD1 matches 10 bases. Germline CDR1 reads SGHVS; CDR2 reads FQNEAQ. The V segment lost 3 bases and the J segment 4 bases; nucleotides outside the gene matches: 5. This CDR3 comprises 16 residues. CDR3 residues: CASSFSGTGATGELFF. The CDR3, as DNA: TGTGCCAGCAGCTTCTCCGGGACAGGGGCCACCGGGGAGCTGTTTTTT.

CDR3 sequence reads: CASSLSQTYEQYF. The CDR3 DNA is TGTGCCAGCAGCTTATCCCAGACCTACGAGCAGTACTTC. The chain is built from TRBV7-6 and TRBJ2-7; no firm D call. Trimming removed 2 bases from V and 2 bases from J, with 7 bases in between. CDR1 and CDR2 (germline): SGHVS, FNYEAQ. This CDR3 comprises 13 residues.

The rearrangement uses TRBV28 and TRBJ2-2, with TRBD2 identical over 14 bases. Germline V gives CDR1 MDHEN, CDR2 SYDVKM. The CDR3 consists of 18 residues. V shed 5 bases, J shed 0 bases, and the junction held 5 bases outside the gene matches. The CDR3: CASSVGLAGGTNTGELFF. The CDR3 DNA is TGTGCCAGCAGTGTCGGACTAGCGGGGGGCACGAACACCGGGGAGCTGTTTTTT.

This clone was seen more than once but under ten times. This sequence joins TRBV4-1 and TRBJ2-7, with TRBD2 matching over 9 bases. CDR3 length: 15 residues. Germline V lookup: CDR1 MGHRA, CDR2 YSYEKL. V was pared by 4 bases and J by 7 bases, with 11 bases of the junction left unmatched. The CDR3 spells CASSPLGGGGREQYF. In DNA form, the CDR3 reads TGCGCCAGCAGCCCCCTTGGCGGGGGGGGTAGGGAGCAGTACTTC.

This sequence joins TRBV30 and TRBJ2-2; 7 positions match TRBD2. Germline V lookup: CDR1 GTSNPN, CDR2 SVGIG (reference sequence). V lost 6 bases and J lost 1; bases outside the gene matches: 2. The CDR3 has 13 residues. The CDR3 here is CACREGNTGELFF. The DNA for the CDR3 is TGTGCCTGTAGGGAGGGGAACACCGGGGAGCTGTTTTTT.

The V and J genes are TRBV30 and TRBJ2-7; the D gene is possibly TRBD2 (6 bases). The CDR3 totals 12 residues. The germline V and J ends were trimmed by 1 base and 8 bases, with 12 bases remaining between them. Per germline, CDR1 GTSNPN and CDR2 SVGIG (reference sequence). CDR3 nucleotides: TGTGCCTGGAGTGATGGGGGGAGGCAGCAGTACTTC. Protein product: CAWSDGGRQQYF. Full variable domain (rest looked up from reference TRBV30 and TRBJ2-7): SQTIHQWPATLVQPVGSPLSLECTVEGTSNPNLYWYRQAAGRGLQLLFYSVGIGQISSEVPQNLSASRPQDRQFILSSKKLLLSDSGFYLCAWSDGGRQQYFGPGTRLTVT.

This rearrangement joins TRBV2 to TRBJ2-2; D is uncertain. V dropped 4 bases and J dropped 0 bases, with 3 bases sitting between them. The length of the CDR3 is 13 residues. Germline V lookup: CDR1 SNHLY, CDR2 FYNNEI. The CDR3 loop is CASSAANTGELFF. CDR3 nucleotide sequence: TGTGCCAGCAGTGCCGCGAACACCGGGGAGCTGTTTTTT.

The V call is TRBV7-3, the J call TRBJ2-3; 10 bases line up with TRBD2. Germline V gene sequence: CDR1 SGHTA, CDR2 FQGTGA. The CDR3 length is 16 residues. V shed 1 base, J shed 3 bases, and the junction held 4 bases outside the gene matches. CDR3 residues: CASSLRSSGGTDTQYF. The CDR3 DNA sequence: TGTGCCAGCAGCTTAAGGAGTAGCGGGGGGACAGATACGCAGTATTTT.

This chain links TRBV19 with TRBJ2-1, with TRBD2 matching 14 bases. Germline V gene lookup returns CDR1 LNHDA and CDR2 SQIVND (reference sequence). The CDR3 has 17 residues. V gave up 5 bases and J gave up 8 bases; unmatched junction bases: 11. In DNA, the CDR3 is TGTGCCAGTAGTGCGAACCCCGGGACTAGCGGGGGCGATGAGCAGTTCTTC. Its translation is CASSANPGTSGGDEQFF.

The rearrangement uses TRBV30 and TRBJ1-6, with D possibly matching TRBD1 (5 bases). The V gene's germline CDR1 is GTSNPN and CDR2 SVGIG (reference sequence). The CDR3 consists of 15 residues. The V end lost 5 bases, the J end lost 5 bases, and 16 bases lay between the germline ends. CDR3 sequence: CAWGAGKPNNSPLHF. Written as DNA, the CDR3 is TGTGCCTGGGGGGCAGGGAAACCTAATAATTCACCCCTCCACTTT.

The V gene is TRBV5-1, the J gene TRBJ2-7; 7 bases match TRBD2. Per germline, CDR1 SGHRS and CDR2 YFSETQ. This CDR3 has 14 amino acids. The trim removed 6 bases at V and 5 bases at J, leaving 11 bases unmatched. The CDR3 protein is CASTPGGVFHEQYF. In DNA, the CDR3 is TGCGCCAGCACCCCTGGGGGGGTTTTCCACGAGCAGTACTTC.

The V and J genes are TRBV12-5 and TRBJ2-1, with a weak D call TRBD2 (5 bases). The germline gives CDR1 LGHNT, CDR2 FRNRAP. CDR3 length: 15 residues. V lost 4 bases, J lost 5 bases, and 15 bases lay in between. This CDR3 is CASGSEGSTNNEQFF. DNA for the CDR3: TGTGCTAGTGGTTCTGAGGGTTCCACAAACAATGAGCAGTTCTTC.

This clone was detected once. The chain links TRBV10-1 to TRBJ2-3, with a tentative D call TRBD1 (6 bases). The CDR3 contains 14 residues. CDR1 and CDR2 (germline): WNHNN, SYGVQD (reference sequence). Trimming removed 6 bases at V and 1 base at J, with 11 bases between. The CDR3 loop is CASSRTARTDTQYF. As DNA, the CDR3 is TGCGCCAGCAGCAGGACAGCCCGCACAGATACGCAGTATTTT.

J is TRBJ2-7 and V is TRBV5-8, with a weak D call TRBD1 (8 bases). V lost 5 bases and J 1 base, leaving 16 bases between the germline ends. Germline lookup yields CDR1 SGHTS and CDR2 YDEGEE. The CDR3 extends over 15 amino acids. CDR3 in amino acids: CASSYTGGASYEQYF. DNA of the CDR3: TGTGCCAGCAGTTATACAGGGGGGGCATCCTACGAGCAGTACTTC.

CDR3 loop: CASSIQPGEGSNEQFF. DNA for the CDR3: TGCGCCAGCAGCATACAACCGGGAGAGGGGTCTAATGAGCAGTTCTTC. The chain combines TRBV5-1 with TRBJ2-1; weak D call: TRBD2 (6 bases). The CDR3 runs to 16 residues. Trimming cost V 4 bases and J 7 bases, with 21 bases left between them. Germline loops: CDR1 SGHRS, CDR2 YFSETQ.

The V call is TRBV7-3, the J call TRBJ2-5, with 7 nucleotides matching TRBD1. Germline-derived CDR1 and CDR2 are SGHTA and FQGTGA. The V and J ends lost 3 bases and 4 bases, in that order; junction bases with no gene match: 5. The CDR3 spans 14 residues. The CDR3 nucleotides read TGTGCCAGCAGCTTGACAGGGAGTTCAGAGACCCAGTACTTC. Protein product: CASSLTGSSETQYF.

The CDR3 sequence is CAREVLAKNIQYF. The CDR3 coding sequence is TGTGCCAGGGAGGTTTTAGCCAAAAACATTCAGTACTTC. This chain links TRBV19 with TRBJ2-4, with D possibly matching TRBD2 (5 bases). V lost 9 bases and J 0 bases, leaving 9 bases between the germline ends. From germline, CDR1 is LNHDA and CDR2 SQIVND (reference sequence). The CDR3 sequence is 13 residues long.

The chain links TRBV4-1 to TRBJ1-1; no reliable D call. V lost 1 base to trimming and J lost 10 bases, with 16 bases between them. The CDR3 totals 14 residues. Germline loops: CDR1 MGHRA, CDR2 YSYEKL. The DNA of the CDR3 is TGCGCCAGCAGCCAAGTCAACAGCTTAAAGGTAGCTTTCTTT. Its protein product is CASSQVNSLKVAFF.

Details on this clone: One end of the junction varies from germline; a read error may be responsible. The chain is built from TRBV7-9 and TRBJ1-1, with D unclear. Germline assignment: CDR1 SEHNR and CDR2 FQNEAQ (reference sequence). The CDR3 is made up of 12 amino acids. The CDR3 region is CSSSLAGGEAFF. The CDR3 DNA reads as TGTTCCAGCAGCTTAGCGGGCGGGGAAGCTTTCTTT.

J is TRBJ2-3 and V is TRBV7-9; 12 positions match TRBD2. Germline lookup yields CDR1 SEHNR and CDR2 FQNEAQ (reference sequence). After removal of 3 bases from V and 1 base from J, the junction contained 8 bases not matched to a gene. This CDR3 has 18 residues. The CDR3 sequence is CASSLQKLAGGRTDTQYF. As DNA, the CDR3 is TGTGCCAGCAGCTTGCAGAAACTAGCGGGGGGTCGCACAGATACGCAGTATTTT.

This chain joins TRBV7-8 and TRBJ1-6; 8 bases fit TRBD1. From germline, CDR1 is SGHVS and CDR2 FQNEAQ. The trim removed 5 bases at V and 10 bases at J, leaving 10 bases unmatched. The CDR3 sequence is 15 residues long. CDR3 in amino acids: CASSPLTGEESPLHF. In DNA, the CDR3 is TGTGCCAGCAGCCCCCTGACAGGGGAGGAATCACCCCTCCACTTT. The whole variable domain, remainder taken from reference TRBV7-8 and TRBJ1-6, is GAGVSQSPRYKVAKRGQDVALRCDPISGHVSLFWYQQALGQGPEFLTYFQNEAQLDKSGLPSDRFFAERPEGSVSTLKIQRTQQEDSAVYLCASSPLTGEESPLHFGNGTRLTVT.

This chain links TRBV18 with TRBJ2-4; possible D gene TRBD1, 6 bases. CDR1 is KGHSH, CDR2 LQKENI, per germline. Trimming removed 3 bases from V and 5 bases from J, with 11 bases in between. The CDR3 extends over 14 amino acids. The CDR3 sequence is CASSPSGGENIQYF. DNA of the CDR3: TGTGCCAGCTCACCGTCTGGGGGCGAAAACATTCAGTACTTC.

The chain carries TRBV7-9 and TRBJ2-1; possible D gene TRBD1, 5 bases. Per the germline V gene, CDR1 is SEHNR and CDR2 is FQNEAQ (reference sequence). V lost 1 base to trimming and J lost 13 bases, with 14 bases between them. This CDR3 spans 13 amino acids. CDR3 sequence: CASSLVVGAPQFF. The CDR3 DNA is TGTGCCAGCAGCTTAGTGGTAGGGGCTCCTCAGTTCTTC.

A word on this clone: At one boundary the junction diverges from the germline segment, which might be a read error. V usage is TRBV11-1 and J usage is TRBJ2-3, with 12 bases lining up with TRBD2. Germline values: CDR1 SGHAT, CDR2 FQDESV (reference sequence). The CDR3 totals 14 residues. In DNA, the CDR3 is TGTGCCAGCAGCTTAGCGCCTAGCGGGGGGGCCCCATCTTTT. Its protein is CASSLAPSGGAPSF.

The chain carries TRBV6-5 and TRBJ2-5, with TRBD2 identical over 12 bases. The ends lost 4 bases at V and 4 bases at J; junction bases unmatched: 4. CDR1 and CDR2 from the germline V gene are MNHEY and SVGAGI. This CDR3 has 15 residues. CDR3 DNA: TGTGCCAGCAGTTCTAGCGGGGGGGCCGCAGAGACCCAGTACTTC. Encoded protein: CASSSSGGAAETQYF.

The genes are TRBV7-7 and TRBJ1-6; D ambiguous. The CDR3 extends over 13 amino acids. CDR1 is SSHAT, CDR2 FNYEAQ, per germline (reference sequence). Trimming stripped 4 bases from V and 4 bases from J, with 5 bases between. The CDR3 DNA follows: TGTGCCAGCAGCTCAGATTATAATTCACCCCTCCACTTT. This codes for CASSSDYNSPLHF.

V is TRBV7-9 and J is TRBJ2-7, with D possibly being TRBD1 (6 bases). This CDR3 region has 13 residues. Germline loops: CDR1 SEHNR, CDR2 FQNEAQ (reference sequence). Deletions cut 4 bases from V and 6 bases from J, with 13 bases between. In nucleotides, the CDR3 is TGTGCCAGCAGCTCTCCACAGGGTCTCGAGCAGTACTTC. Residues: CASSSPQGLEQYF. The full variable domain, with the rest looked up from reference TRBV7-9 and TRBJ2-7, is DTGVSQNPRHKITKRGQNVTFRCDPISEHNRLYWYRQTLGQGPEFLTYFQNEAQLEKSRLLSDRFSAERPKGSFSTLEIQRTEQGDSAMYLCASSSPQGLEQYFGPGTRLTVT.

The chain combines TRBV10-3 with TRBJ2-6, with TRBD2 matching 12 bases. V trimming: 10 bases; J trimming: 2 bases; junction bases outside the gene matches: 9. The CDR3 totals 17 residues. Per germline, CDR1 ENHRY and CDR2 SYGVKD. The CDR3 region has the DNA TGTGCCACACCTAGCGGGGGGGCCGAACCTGGGGCCAACGTCCTGACTTTC. Amino acids: CATPSGGAEPGANVLTF.